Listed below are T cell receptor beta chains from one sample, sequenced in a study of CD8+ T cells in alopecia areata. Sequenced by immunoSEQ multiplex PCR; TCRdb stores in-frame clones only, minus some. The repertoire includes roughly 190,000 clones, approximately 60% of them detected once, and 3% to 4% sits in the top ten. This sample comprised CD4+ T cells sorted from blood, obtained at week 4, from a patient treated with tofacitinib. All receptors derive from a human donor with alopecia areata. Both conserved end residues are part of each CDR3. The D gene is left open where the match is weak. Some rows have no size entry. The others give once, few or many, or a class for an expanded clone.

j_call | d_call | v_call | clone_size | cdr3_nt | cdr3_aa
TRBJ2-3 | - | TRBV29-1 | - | TGCAGCGTCAATGGGGGGATAAGCACAGATACGCAGTATTTT | CSVNGGISTDTQYF
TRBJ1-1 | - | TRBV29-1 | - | TGCAGCGTACACTTGAACCGAGACACTGAAGCTTTCTTT | CSVHLNRDTEAFF
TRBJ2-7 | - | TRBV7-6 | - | TGTGCCAGCAGCTTACAGGACTCAGGGGAGTACGAGCAGTACTTC | CASSLQDSGEYEQYF
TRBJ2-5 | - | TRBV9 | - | TGTGCCAGCAGCGTAGGCGTGGGAGAGACCCAGTACTTC | CASSVGVGETQYF
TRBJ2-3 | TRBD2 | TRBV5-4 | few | TGTGCCAGCAGCGGGAGACTAGCGGGGGGGCTAAATACAGATACGCAGTATTTT | CASSGRLAGGLNTDTQYF
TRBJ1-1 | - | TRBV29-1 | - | TGCAGCGTTGTAGGACTTTCGAACACTGAAGCTTTCTTT | CSVVGLSNTEAFF
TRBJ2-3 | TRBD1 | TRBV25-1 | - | TGTGCCAGCAGGGACAGGGTCACAGATACGCAGTATTTT | CASRDRVTDTQYF
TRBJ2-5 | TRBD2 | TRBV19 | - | TGTGCCAGTAGTATAGGCGGGGGACGGCAAGAGACCCAGTACTTC | CASSIGGGRQETQYF
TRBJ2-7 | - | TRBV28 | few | TGTGCCAGCACCGAATCGGGGGTAGGGGAGCAGTACTTC | CASTESGVGEQYF
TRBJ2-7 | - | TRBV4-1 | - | TGCGCCAGCAGCCAAGCGTCCGAGCAGTACTTC | CASSQASEQYF
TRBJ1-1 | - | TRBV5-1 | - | TGCGCCAGCAGCTTGGGGGATCAGAACACTGAAGCTTTCTTT | CASSLGDQNTEAFF